This TCR beta chain was sequenced in a study of blood T cells in healthy people across ages (dated by TCRdb to about 2015). Context from the whole study: In model experiments, template switching captured roughly one uniquely barcoded TCR beta cDNA molecule for every two T cells. The study measured age-related changes in TCR beta repertoire diversity using deep sequencing normalized with unique cDNA molecular identifiers. Donors were grouped into four age groups: young (average roughly 15 years), middle-aged (39), aged (roughly 62) and long-lived (approximately 78). To avoid experimental bias, donors of different ages were randomly spread across the sequencing lanes. The study analyzed two additional independent replicas of 1 million unique cDNA reads from the same blood draw for two donors, one aged 18 to 30 and one aged 80 or older.

On this clonotype itself: The clone's antigen remains unknown. Qualities for individual bases were not recorded, and no much larger clone is one base off.

Preparation of the library involved 5' RACE. A second PCR of about 6 to 11 cycles was run with a J-beta primer mix and a sample-barcoded 5' primer. A unique molecular identifier was introduced onto each TCR beta cDNA molecule by a template-switch 5' adaptor carrying 12 random nucleotides. At least 2.5 million CDR3-containing paired-end reads were obtained from each sample. First-strand cDNA was synthesized from all RNA with the Mint cDNA synthesis kit, primed by a TRBC-specific oligonucleotide. After uracil-DNA glycosylase treatment, a first 18-cycle PCR used universal primers M1SS and BC2_uni_R on all cDNA. The original methods were these. Normalization of each sample was performed by random selection of 1 million high-quality reads, each carrying a distinct molecular identifier. Reads sharing molecular identifiers were discarded rather than binned into consensus sequences. MiTCR, set to a Q25 quality threshold and the strictest error-elimination algorithm, was used for CDR3 identification, clonotype clustering and error correction. Lower-bound total TCR beta diversity was estimated with a nonparametric unseen species model using Euler transformation. TCRdb ran its own pipeline on the public reads, namely fastp trimming at Q25 and MiXCR clone calling, and kept in-frame beta chains. Rows are combined by CDR3 protein, so each entry shows the most common genes and DNA. The V and J calls here are based on TCRdb, not the publication. Across this sample there are approximately 1,700,000 distinct CDR3 sequences, with about two fifths seen only once. The ten biggest clones cover around 23% of the sample.

The germline V gene encodes CDR1 KGHDR and CDR2 SFDVKD. V is shortened by 6 bases, J by 4 bases, and the region joining them spans 15 bases. The CDR3, from cysteine to phenylalanine, totals 15 residues. Only the CDR3 part of the read is kept: 45 bases, read in frame from the first base. Findings and caveats that apply to the study as a whole: Because profiling used bulk unsorted PBMCs, naive and antigen-experienced compartments could not be compared conclusively. Estimates of total diversity based on one million sequenced T cells were regarded as lower bounds and as underestimates. Because donor CMV infection status was unknown, age-related changes in expanded clonotypes were potentially confounded. Observed TCR beta diversity per million T cells fell roughly linearly with age, and a significant reduction was already apparent by age approximately 40. A strong correlation was found between observed TCR beta diversity and the percentage of naive T cells measured by flow cytometry. Compared with the aged group, the long-lived group had more naive CD4+ T cells, fewer expanded clones and increased TCR diversity, a pattern suggesting age selection.

Donors were around 37 systemically healthy Caucasian individuals from Russia aged roughly 6 to 90 years. Each donor gave 8 to 10 milliliters of peripheral blood, drawn into EDTA-treated Vacutainer tubes. Ficoll-Paque density-gradient centrifugation was used to isolate PBMCs, with at least 7 million per sample. Total RNA was extracted from PBMCs with Trizol reagent, with at least 6 micrograms obtained per sample. The percentages of naive CD45RAhigh/CD27high T cells were determined by flow cytometry on a PBMC aliquot from every donor. The origin of this receptor is a human donor in good health. This chain is built from TRBV24-1 and TRBJ2-1; a tentative D match to TRBD2 spans 6 bases. The sample taken for sequencing was blood. The DNA reads as follows: TGTGCCACCAGTCGTCTGGCGGGGCCTTACAATGAGCAGTTCTTC. It is translated as CATSRLAGPYNEQFF.